The 23 T cell receptor beta chains listed next were all sequenced from one sample in a study of regulatory T cells. Study conclusions and caveats: Hydrophobic residues at CDR3 positions 6 and 7 were enriched in conventional CD4+ T cells of CD3G-deficient patients.

Antigens for these TCRs are unknown. The primer mix had 52 TRBV and 13 TRBJ primers. Clones were sequenced by immunoSEQ multiplex PCR, and TCRdb holds only the in-frame ones, with some missing. The sample has about 18,000 clones, 65% to 90% seen once; the top ten hold around 8.6%. Sequencing was done on a sample of conventional CD4+ T cells sorted from blood. These receptors all come from a person aged 25 to 39 with CD3G deficiency.

The chain couples TRBV28 to TRBJ1-3, with D perhaps TRBD1 (5 bases). V was cut by 4 bases and J by 7 bases, with 11 bases left in between. CDR1 and CDR2 from the germline V gene are MDHEN and SYDVKM. The CDR3 length is 13 residues. CDR3 in amino acids: CASSSTERNTIYF. The CDR3 region has the DNA TGTGCCAGCAGTTCGACAGAGAGGAACACCATATATTTT.

The chain employs TRBV28 and TRBJ1-6; D is unclear. Between the trimmed V and J ends, which lost 4 bases and 10 bases, there was a span of 14 bases. Germline V gene sequence: CDR1 MDHEN, CDR2 SYDVKM. This CDR3 has 14 amino acids. The CDR3 sequence is CASSSLTLGSPLHF. The CDR3 DNA is TGTGCCAGCAGTTCCCTCACGTTGGGGTCACCCCTCCACTTT.

This clone was found once. The chain recombines TRBV28 with TRBJ1-4, with a weak D call TRBD1 (5 bases). This CDR3 has 15 amino acids. V was pared by 5 bases and J by 5 bases, with 15 bases between. CDR1 and CDR2 from the germline V gene are MDHEN and SYDVKM. DNA of the CDR3: TGTGCCAGCAGTCCCCAGACAGTCTCAAATGAAAAACTGTTTTTT. This gives the protein CASSPQTVSNEKLFF.

The chain carries TRBV28 and TRBJ2-7, with TRBD1 matching 9 bases. This CDR3 is 16 amino acids long. The V gene's germline CDR1 is MDHEN and CDR2 SYDVKM. Germline trimming cut 2 bases from V and 4 bases from J; bases unmatched to any gene: 9. CDR3 nucleotide sequence: TGTGCCAGCAGTTTAGCGAGGGGACAGGGTGATTACGAGCAGTACTTC. Translating gives CASSLARGQGDYEQYF.

The chain employs TRBV7-9 and TRBJ2-1, with TRBD2 matching over 11 bases. V was clipped by 1 base and J by 9 bases; unmatched bases: 5. The germline CDR1 and CDR2 sequences are SEHNR and FQNEAQ (reference sequence). This CDR3 contains 15 residues. CDR3 nucleotide sequence: TGTGCCAGCAGCTTAGGACTAGCGGGACAGAGTGAGCAGTTCTTC. This codes for CASSLGLAGQSEQFF.

This sequence joins TRBV28 and TRBJ2-3; D gene ambiguous. The CDR3 is 15 residues long. Trimming left V 6 bases short and J 0 bases short, with 13 bases between. Germline CDR1 is MDHEN and CDR2 is SYDVKM. For the CDR3, the DNA is TGTGCCAGCAGAAGTAGGGCGGCAAGCACAGATACGCAGTATTTT. It is translated as CASRSRAASTDTQYF.

The rearrangement links TRBV11-2 to TRBJ2-5; D is possibly TRBD1 (5 bases). Trimming left V 5 bases short and J 1 base short, with 14 bases between. Germline V CDR1 and CDR2: SGHAT, FQNNGV. The CDR3 runs to 15 residues. This CDR3 reads CASSPHSGPQETQYF. The CDR3, as DNA: TGTGCCAGCAGCCCACATTCAGGGCCCCAAGAGACCCAGTACTTC. The variable domain in full, with the rest retrieved from reference TRBV11-2 and TRBJ2-5, is EAGVAQSPRYKIIEKRQSVAFWCNPISGHATLYWYQQILGQGPKLLIQFQNNGVVDDSQLPKDRFSAERLKGVDSTLKIQPAKLEDSAVYLCASSPHSGPQETQYFGPGTRLLVL.

The chain has TRBV29-1 and TRBJ1-1; no definite D call. V dropped 6 bases and J dropped 4 bases, with 18 bases sitting between them. The CDR3 is 14 amino acids. Germline CDR1 reads SQVTM; CDR2 reads ANQGSEA. The CDR3 DNA reads TGCAGCGTCGCCATGGCTCAAACGGGCACTGAAGCTTTCTTT. Amino acids: CSVAMAQTGTEAFF. Drawing the rest from reference TRBV29-1 and TRBJ1-1, the complete variable domain is SAVISQKPSRDICQRGTSLTIQCQVDSQVTMMFWYRQQPGQSLTLIATANQGSEATYESGFVIDKFPISRPNLTFSTLTVSNMSPEDSSIYLCSVAMAQTGTEAFFGQGTRLTVV.

There are a few counts of this clone. This chain joins TRBV7-9 and TRBJ2-5; no reliable D call. The germline V gene has CDR1 SEHNR and CDR2 FQNEAQ (reference sequence). This CDR3 region has 13 residues. Trimming removed 2 bases from V and 4 bases from J, with 8 bases in between. CDR3 nucleotides: TGTGCCAGCAGCTTACTAGAGACAGAGACCCAGTACTTC. It encodes CASSLLETETQYF.

The rearrangement uses TRBV28 and TRBJ2-1, with D possibly being TRBD1 or TRBD2 (5 bases each). V lost 4 bases to trimming and J lost 6 bases, with 13 bases between them. Germline V gene data show CDR1 as MDHEN and CDR2 as SYDVKM. The CDR3 consists of 14 residues. The CDR3 loop is CASSSGRRSNEQFF. Here the CDR3 DNA reads TGTGCCAGCAGTTCGGGACGGCGGTCCAATGAGCAGTTCTTC.

The CDR3 DNA sequence: TGCGCCAGCAGCTTACAGGGGGTTGGGCTAGCTGAAGCTTTCTTT. Protein product: CASSLQGVGLAEAFF. V gene TRBV5-1 combines with J gene TRBJ1-1; TRBD1 aligns across 8 bases. CDR3 length: 15 amino acids. Germline values: CDR1 SGHRS, CDR2 YFSETQ. Losses at the gene ends were 2 bases for V and 6 bases for J; bases not matched to a gene: 9.

This sequence joins TRBV6-1 and TRBJ2-7, with 7 bases identical to TRBD2. The CDR3 contains 10 residues. The V gene's germline CDR1 is MNHNS and CDR2 SASEGT. CDR3 protein: CASGFYEQYF. CDR3 coding DNA: TGTGCTAGCGGGTTCTACGAGCAGTACTTC.

The chain links TRBV5-1 to TRBJ1-6; the D gene is possibly TRBD1 (5 bases). With 4 bases removed from V and 7 bases from J, the gap between germline ends came to 12 bases. Germline V gene data show CDR1 as SGHRS and CDR2 as YFSETQ. This CDR3 region has 14 residues. The CDR3 DNA is TGCGCCAGCAGCACCGGGACGGCGAATTCACCCCTCCACTTT. It yields the protein CASSTGTANSPLHF.

The chain recombines TRBV5-1 with TRBJ2-2; no reliable D call. Trimming took off 4 bases at V and 3 bases at J, with 16 bases between the two ends. Germline V gene lookup returns CDR1 SGHRS and CDR2 YFSETQ. The CDR3 contains 16 residues. CDR3 sequence (DNA): TGCGCCAGCAGCCCCTCTCCGGTACGGGACACCGGGGAGCTGTTTTTT. Its protein product is CASSPSPVRDTGELFF.

The gene calls are TRBV7-9 and TRBJ1-4, with 7 bases matching TRBD1. With 5 bases clipped from V and 2 bases from J, the junction kept 8 bases outside the gene matches. Per germline, CDR1 SEHNR and CDR2 FQNEAQ (reference sequence). CDR3 length equals 16 residues. CDR3 sequence reads: CASSASNRGTNEKLFF. The DNA of the CDR3 is TGTGCCAGCAGCGCTAGCAACAGGGGTACTAATGAAAAACTGTTTTTT.

This clone was counted once. The J gene is TRBJ2-2, the V gene TRBV10-3; D uncertain. V lost 11 bases and J 9 bases, leaving 22 bases between the germline ends. Germline CDR1 reads ENHRY; CDR2 reads SYGVKD. The CDR3 consists of 14 residues. As DNA, the CDR3 is TGTGCCTCACGGCCCGGGCGACCCAACTGGGAGCTGTTTTTT. Residues: CASRPGRPNWELFF.

This sequence joins TRBV27 and TRBJ2-7, with D possibly TRBD2 on 5 matching bases. In germline, CDR1 is MNHEY, CDR2 SMNVEV (reference sequence). The CDR3 has 17 amino acids. V was trimmed by 3 bases and J by 6 bases, leaving 24 bases between them. CDR3 in DNA: TGTGCCAGCAGTTTCACGGCAGGAGGATCTGTAGCGTCCGAGCAGTACTTC. It encodes CASSFTAGGSVASEQYF.

This clone was detected only once. The chain is built from TRBV28 and TRBJ1-5; unclear D gene. The CDR3 is 13 residues long. V lost 1 base to trimming and J lost 2 bases, with 3 bases between them. Germline V CDR1 and CDR2: MDHEN, SYDVKM. The CDR3 is CASSLYGNQPQHF. Here the CDR3 DNA reads TGTGCCAGCAGTTTATACGGCAATCAGCCCCAGCATTTT.

The rearrangement joins TRBV6-1 to TRBJ2-7; no firm D call. From germline, CDR1 is MNHNS and CDR2 SASEGT. Trimming shortened V by 1 base and J by 0 bases, and 19 bases separated the two germline ends. There are 18 residues in the CDR3. The CDR3 region is CASSEGQSVRRSSYEQYF. The CDR3 DNA reads TGTGCCAGCAGTGAAGGTCAATCGGTCCGTAGGAGCTCCTACGAGCAGTACTTC.

By sample fraction, this clone is medium-sized. The V and J genes are TRBV28 and TRBJ1-2, with TRBD1 identical over 11 bases. Germline CDR1 reads MDHEN; CDR2 reads SYDVKM. The trim removed 4 bases at V and 8 bases at J, leaving 15 bases unmatched. The CDR3 length is 17 residues. In nucleotides, the CDR3 is TGTGCCAGCAGTTCTGTAAGAATCGGGACAGGGGGACGGGGCTACACCTTC. Translation: CASSSVRIGTGGRGYTF.

This CDR3 is CASRNDRGIGEQYF. Here the CDR3 DNA reads TGTGCCAGCAGGAACGACAGGGGGATTGGGGAGCAGTACTTC. The gene calls are TRBV6-1 and TRBJ2-7, with 9 bases lining up with TRBD1. With V trimmed by 6 bases and J by 7 bases, 10 bases remained unmatched. This CDR3 is built from 14 residues. Germline CDR1 and CDR2: MNHNS and SASEGT.

The chain links TRBV7-9 to TRBJ2-3; either TRBD1 or TRBD2 may fit D (5 bases each). CDR1 SEHNR and CDR2 FQNEAQ come from the germline V gene (reference sequence). The CDR3 is 15 residues long. Trimming removed 0 bases from V and 1 base from J, with 8 bases in between. The chain's CDR3 is CASSLAQGRTDTQYF. CDR3 nucleotide sequence: TGTGCCAGCAGCTTAGCGCAGGGACGCACAGATACGCAGTATTTT. The whole variable domain, filled in from reference TRBV7-9 and TRBJ2-3, reads DTGVSQNPRHKITKRGQNVTFRCDPISEHNRLYWYRQTLGQGPEFLTYFQNEAQLEKSRLLSDRFSAERPKGSFSTLEIQRTEQGDSAMYLCASSLAQGRTDTQYFGPGTRLTVL.

This chain connects TRBV18 to TRBJ2-2; TRBD1 aligns across 8 bases. V shed 1 base, J shed 5 bases, and the junction held 3 bases outside the gene matches. The CDR3 loop spans 15 amino acids. In germline, CDR1 is KGHSH, CDR2 LQKENI. The CDR3 region has the DNA TGTGCCAGCTCACCACTGACAGGGGCGACCGGGGAGCTGTTTTTT. Amino acids: CASSPLTGATGELFF.